This T cell receptor beta chain came from a study of T cell responses to AZD1222 COVID-19 vaccine. Some clones are missing from TCRdb's copy, which holds only in-frame ones; the method was immunoSEQ multiplex PCR. This sample has more than 85,000 clones, with around 93% found just once. Germline lookup yields CDR1 SGHRS and CDR2 YFSETQ. This CDR3 spans 16 amino acids. V was trimmed by 4 bases and J by 4 bases, leaving 20 bases between them. Both about-4-week and about-12-week second-dose recipients were combined. About this clone: The antigen is unknown.

Study-wide points: Possibly, clonal diversity was underestimated; donors were largely white British and included more females. Every sample of the repertoires postdated the peak T cell response.

The chain employs TRBV5-1 and TRBJ1-2; possibly TRBD1 for D (5 bases). The TCR originated in an adult who received the AZD1222 COVID-19 vaccine. This sample comprised peripheral blood, obtained 28 days after the second AZD1222 dose. The CDR3 loop reads CASSPEAGPNSYGYTF. The CDR3 DNA reads TGCGCCAGCAGCCCTGAGGCAGGGCCCAATTCCTATGGCTACACCTTC.